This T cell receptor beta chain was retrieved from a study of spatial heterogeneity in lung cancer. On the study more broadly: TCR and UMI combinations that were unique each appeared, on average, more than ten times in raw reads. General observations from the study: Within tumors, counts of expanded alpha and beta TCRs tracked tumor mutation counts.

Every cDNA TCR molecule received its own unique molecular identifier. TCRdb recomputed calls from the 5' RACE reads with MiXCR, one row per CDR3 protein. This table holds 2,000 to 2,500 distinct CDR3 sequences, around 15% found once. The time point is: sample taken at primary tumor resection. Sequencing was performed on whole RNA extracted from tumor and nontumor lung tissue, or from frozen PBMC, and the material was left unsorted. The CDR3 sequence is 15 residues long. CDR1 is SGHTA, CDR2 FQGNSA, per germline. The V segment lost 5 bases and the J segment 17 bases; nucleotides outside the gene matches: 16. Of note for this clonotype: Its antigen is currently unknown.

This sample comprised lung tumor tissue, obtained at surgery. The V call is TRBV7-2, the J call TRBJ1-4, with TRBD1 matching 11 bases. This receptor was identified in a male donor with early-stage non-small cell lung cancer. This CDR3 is CASSPDRGREKKSFF. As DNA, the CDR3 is TGTGCCAGCAGCCCGGACAGGGGGCGTGAAAAAAAAAGTTTTTTT.